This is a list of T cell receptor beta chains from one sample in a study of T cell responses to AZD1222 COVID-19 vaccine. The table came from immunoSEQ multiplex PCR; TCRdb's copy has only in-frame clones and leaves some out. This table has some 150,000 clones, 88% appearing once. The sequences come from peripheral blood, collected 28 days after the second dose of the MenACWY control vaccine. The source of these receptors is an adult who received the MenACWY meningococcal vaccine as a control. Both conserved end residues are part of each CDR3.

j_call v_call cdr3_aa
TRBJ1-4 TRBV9 CASSVGVGQGNEKLFF
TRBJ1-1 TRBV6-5 CASSYGPLEAFF
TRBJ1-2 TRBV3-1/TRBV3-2 CASSQVGTGGGYGYTF
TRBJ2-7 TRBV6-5 CASSGGYYEQYF
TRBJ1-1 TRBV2 CASTAGLHTEAFF
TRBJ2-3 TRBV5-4 CASSLGAAGGPFSTDTQYF
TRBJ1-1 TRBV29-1 CSADRGNTEAFF
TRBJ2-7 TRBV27 CASSGLAGGYEQYF
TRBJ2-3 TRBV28 CASSRQGGGTDTQYF
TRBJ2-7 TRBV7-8 CASSTYPGQGGYEQYF
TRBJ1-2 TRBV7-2 CASSATYMTDGYTF
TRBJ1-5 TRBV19 CASSIEQGRGNQPQHF
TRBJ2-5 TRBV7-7 CASSLFLGSQETQYF
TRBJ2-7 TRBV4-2 CASSQRLADTYEQYF
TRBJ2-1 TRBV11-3 CASSLGGQGEADEQFF
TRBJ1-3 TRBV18 CASSPPYSGNTIYF
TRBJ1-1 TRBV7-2 CASSATYRGTEAFF
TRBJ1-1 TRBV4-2 CASTQVGVNTEAFF
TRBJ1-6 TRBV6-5 CASSFTGNNSPLHF
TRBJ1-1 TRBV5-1 CASSPGDSLNTEAFF
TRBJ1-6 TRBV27 CASSSFANSPLHF
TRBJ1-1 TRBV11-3 CASSLVLANTEAFF
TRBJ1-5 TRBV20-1 CSASRGVQPQHF
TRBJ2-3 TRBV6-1 CASSENWTGDTQYF
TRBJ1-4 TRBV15 CATSRALTGSAEKLFF
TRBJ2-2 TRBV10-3 CAISELELKNTGELFF
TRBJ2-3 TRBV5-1 CASSPRGQGSTDTQYF
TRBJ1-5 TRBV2 CASSQGNNQPQHF
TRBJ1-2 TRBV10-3 CAIRIGAGLDNYGYTF
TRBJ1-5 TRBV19 CASSIVRQSGQPQHF
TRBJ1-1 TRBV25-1 CASSEYRDGTEAFF
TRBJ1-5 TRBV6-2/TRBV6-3 CASSYVGLGNQPQHF